The rows below give T cell receptor beta chains drawn from one sample of a study of blood T cell repertoires in COVID-19. The assay was immunoSEQ multiplex PCR, and TCRdb's table has in-frame clones only and misses some. The repertoire consists of roughly 120,000 clones, with about 86% occurring once and the leading ten covering roughly 8%. The sequenced sample was peripheral blood. The receptors were sampled from a man between 65 and 85 years old who had recovered from COVID-19. CDR3s include the opening cysteine and the closing phenylalanine or tryptophan. The D gene is left open where the match is weak.

v_gene: TRBV7-3
j_gene: TRBJ2-1
d_gene: TRBD2
CDR3nt: TGTGCCAGCAGCCCTAGCGGGAGGGATAATGAGCAGTTCTTC
CDR3aa: CASSPSGRDNEQFF

v_gene: TRBV28
j_gene: TRBJ2-1
d_gene: .
CDR3nt: TGTGCCAGCACCCAGGACACCGGCCCCTACAATGAGCAGTTCTTC
CDR3aa: CASTQDTGPYNEQFF

v_gene: TRBV5-1
j_gene: TRBJ2-7
d_gene: .
CDR3nt: TGCGCCAGCACGGAGGGGCTCGAGCAGTACTTC
CDR3aa: CASTEGLEQYF

v_gene: TRBV13
j_gene: TRBJ1-1
d_gene: .
CDR3nt: TGTGCCAGCAGCTTAGAACCTTTGGGGGGGCACACTGAAGCTTTCTTT
CDR3aa: CASSLEPLGGHTEAFF

v_gene: TRBV6-5
j_gene: TRBJ2-7
d_gene: TRBD1
CDR3nt: TGTGCCAGCAGTTTCAGGACAGGGGACTACTACGAGCAGTACTTC
CDR3aa: CASSFRTGDYYEQYF

v_gene: TRBV2
j_gene: TRBJ2-3
d_gene: .
CDR3nt: TGTGCCAGCGGTCGGGAGCATCGGGCAGATACGCAGTATTTT
CDR3aa: CASGREHRADTQYF

v_gene: TRBV12-3/TRBV12-4
j_gene: TRBJ2-7
d_gene: TRBD1
CDR3nt: TGTGCCAGCAGTTCGACGGACAGGACCGAGCAGTACTTC
CDR3aa: CASSSTDRTEQYF

v_gene: TRBV15
j_gene: TRBJ2-1
d_gene: TRBD1
CDR3nt: TGTGCCACCAGGGAGGACAGGGCCAACTACAATGAGCAGTTCTTC
CDR3aa: CATREDRANYNEQFF

v_gene: TRBV19
j_gene: TRBJ1-3
d_gene: .
CDR3nt: TGTGCCAGTAGTACCTGGCGGGAGGCTGGAAACACCATATATTTT
CDR3aa: CASSTWREAGNTIYF

v_gene: TRBV18
j_gene: TRBJ2-3
d_gene: TRBD2
CDR3nt: TGTGCCAGCTCACCAAGCGGGAGCGGTTCAGATACGCAGTATTTT
CDR3aa: CASSPSGSGSDTQYF

v_gene: TRBV7-9
j_gene: TRBJ1-3
d_gene: .
CDR3nt: TGTGCCAGCAGCTTAGGGGCAGGGACTGGAAACACCATATATTTT
CDR3aa: CASSLGAGTGNTIYF

v_gene: TRBV28
j_gene: TRBJ1-4
d_gene: TRBD1
CDR3nt: TGTGCCAGCAGTACACCGACCGGGACAGGGAATGAAAAACTGTTTTTT
CDR3aa: CASSTPTGTGNEKLFF

v_gene: TRBV5-1
j_gene: TRBJ2-2
d_gene: TRBD2
CDR3nt: TGCGCCAGCAGCTTTTTCGTACTAGCGGGGGGCCCCACCGGGGAGCTGTTTTTT
CDR3aa: CASSFFVLAGGPTGELFF